Below, 21 T cell receptor beta chains from the same sample are listed, as sequenced in a study of human T cells and chemical hapten exposure. Time point here: patch test 3, about 24 weeks after DPC sensitization. Stated treatment: therapeutic diphenylcyclopropenone sensitization with weekly scalp DPC. From the RACE reads, TCRdb called clonotypes with MiXCR, one entry per CDR3 protein. Seen here are 95,000 to 150,000 distinct CDR3 sequences, about 11% observed once, and the top ten hold 2% to 2.5%. Sample: whole blood, taken in connection with sensitization to the hapten diphenylcyclopropenone (DPC). These receptors were taken from a woman in her forties or fifties with alopecia areata. Some clones in this sample may be carry-over from other donors' samples.

In regard to this clonotype: This may come from a read error, since a much larger clone is one base off. The V and J genes are TRBV6-5 and TRBJ2-1; D is unclear. Germline assignment: CDR1 MNHEY and CDR2 SVGAGI. The V gene lost 4 bases and the J gene lost 0 bases, with 16 bases spanning the gap. This CDR3 spans 17 amino acids. The CDR3 sequence: CASSSPLGASSYNEQFF. In DNA form, the CDR3 reads TGTGCCAGCAGTTCTCCCCTGGGCGCTAGCTCCTACAATGAGCAGTTCTTC.

The chain has TRBV18 and TRBJ2-5; D uncertain. The CDR3 length is 12 residues. V was pared by 4 bases and J by 1 base, with 4 bases between. Germline CDR1 KGHSH, CDR2 LQKENI. The CDR3 protein is CASSHFQETQYF. DNA for the CDR3: TGTGCCAGCTCACACTTCCAAGAGACCCAGTACTTC.

This clonotype appeared many times. This sequence joins TRBV7-9 and TRBJ2-7; 9 bases are a match to TRBD1. The J segment lost 2 bases and the V segment lost 3 bases, leaving 2 bases of the junction unmatched. This CDR3 has 14 amino acids. Germline V CDR1 and CDR2: SEHNR, FQNEAQ (reference sequence). The CDR3 spells CASSFGTGPYEQYF. The DNA of the CDR3 is TGTGCCAGCAGCTTTGGGACAGGGCCCTACGAGCAGTACTTC.

The chain couples TRBV20-1 to TRBJ2-3; D is uncertain. In germline, CDR1 is DFQATT, CDR2 SNEGSKA (reference sequence). The CDR3 extends over 12 amino acids. The V gene lost 5 bases and the J gene lost 4 bases, with 10 bases spanning the gap. This CDR3 is CSARLPPDTQYF. In DNA form, the CDR3 reads TGCAGTGCTCGTCTTCCTCCAGATACGCAGTATTTT.

This clonotype has more than one count but fewer than ten. The chain recombines TRBV25-1 with TRBJ1-1; no clear D. Germline V gene lookup returns CDR1 MGHDK and CDR2 SYGVNS. The CDR3 contains 14 residues. V shed 5 bases and J shed 0 bases, with 10 bases lying between them. CDR3 loop: CASSLGSMNTEAFF. DNA for the CDR3: TGTGCCAGCAGTTTAGGGAGCATGAACACTGAAGCTTTCTTT.

V gene TRBV5-1 combines with J gene TRBJ1-4, with D possibly matching TRBD1 (5 bases). V lost 0 bases to trimming and J lost 6 bases, with 12 bases between them. Germline loops: CDR1 SGHRS, CDR2 YFSETQ. The CDR3 extends over 15 amino acids. CDR3 sequence (DNA): TGCGCCAGCAGCTTGGCAGGGATATCGCATGAAAAACTGTTTTTT. This gives the protein CASSLAGISHEKLFF. The whole variable domain, filled in from reference TRBV5-1 and TRBJ1-4, reads KAGVTQTPRYLIKTRGQQVTLSCSPISGHRSVSWYQQTPGQGLQFLFEYFSETQRNKGNFPGRFSGRQFSNSRSEMNVSTLELGDSALYLCASSLAGISHEKLFFGSGTQLSVL.

This clonotype has just a few counts. J is TRBJ2-1 and V is TRBV2, with 8 bases identical to TRBD2. Trimming cost V 4 bases and J 7 bases; bases outside gene matches: 6. CDR3 length: 14 amino acids. CDR1 SNHLY and CDR2 FYNNEI come from the germline V gene. The CDR3 DNA sequence: TGTGCCAGCAGTGCCGGGAGGGGCGTAAATGAGCAGTTCTTC. Translation: CASSAGRGVNEQFF. The whole variable domain, filled in from reference TRBV2 and TRBJ2-1, reads EPEVTQTPSHQVTQMGQEVILRCVPISNHLYFYWYRQILGQKVEFLVSFYNNEISEKSEIFDDQFSVERPDGSNFTLKIRSTKLEDSAMYFCASSAGRGVNEQFFGPGTRLTVL.

This clonotype was counted a few times. V is TRBV29-1 and J is TRBJ2-3; D gene ambiguous. The V end was cut by 2 bases, the J end by 2 bases, with 14 bases between. This CDR3 region has 15 residues. The germline CDR1 and CDR2 sequences are SQVTM and ANQGSEA. The CDR3 DNA follows: TGCAGCGTTGAAAATCCCGACGCGGACACAGATACGCAGTATTTT. Translating gives CSVENPDADTDTQYF.

This clonotype appeared many times. The CDR3 sequence is CATSSADTQYF. In DNA, the CDR3 is TGTGCCACCAGCAGCGCAGATACGCAGTATTTT. V usage is TRBV15 and J usage is TRBJ2-3; D call uncertain. V lost 3 bases, J lost 4 bases, and 2 bases lay in between. The CDR3 runs to 11 residues. Germline V gene sequence: CDR1 LNHNV, CDR2 YYDKDF (reference sequence).

This clonotype has just a few counts. V and J are TRBV7-3 and TRBJ1-2, with D unclear. The CDR3 has 14 amino acids. The germline V gene encodes CDR1 SGHTA and CDR2 FQGTGA. V lost 1 base and J lost 5, with 11 bases in between. CDR3 sequence (DNA): TGTGCCAGCAGCTTAAACGGAGCCTTATATGGCTACACCTTC. Protein product: CASSLNGALYGYTF.

This chain connects TRBV25-1 to TRBJ1-3; no clear D gene. The CDR3 sequence is 16 residues long. V was cut by 2 bases and J by 0 bases, with 11 bases left in between. Germline lookup yields CDR1 MGHDK and CDR2 SYGVNS. CDR3 DNA sequence: TGTGCCAGCAGTGAAATAGGGCGGTTCTCTGGAAACACCATATATTTT. Translating it yields CASSEIGRFSGNTIYF.

V and J are TRBV12-3 or TRBV12-4 and TRBJ1-6; D may be TRBD1 (6 bases). Trimming took 3 bases from V and 8 from J, leaving 11 bases between them. The CDR3 runs 14 residues. CDR3 DNA: TGTGCCAGCAGTTTCTGGACAGATGATTCACCCCTCCACTTT. This sequence encodes CASSFWTDDSPLHF.

This clonotype has at least ten counts. The J gene is TRBJ2-7, the V gene TRBV7-2; TRBD2 might be the D (5 bases). This CDR3 has 14 amino acids. V shed 4 bases and J shed 1 base, with 11 bases lying between them. Germline CDR1 reads SGHTA; CDR2 reads FQGNSA. The CDR3 sequence: CASSSTRGSYEQYF. The CDR3 DNA sequence: TGTGCCAGCAGCTCGACCCGGGGTTCCTACGAGCAGTACTTC.

In its sample, this clonotype was seen many times. This chain links TRBV29-1 with TRBJ1-2, with 10 bases that match TRBD1. V was pared by 6 bases and J by 3 bases, with 4 bases of the junction left unmatched. This CDR3 has 13 amino acids. CDR1 is SQVTM, CDR2 ANQGSEA, per germline. CDR3 in amino acids: CSVDRGRDYGYTF. CDR3 DNA: TGCAGCGTAGACAGGGGGCGCGACTATGGCTACACCTTC. The full variable domain, completed using reference TRBV29-1 and TRBJ1-2, is SAVISQKPSRDICQRGTSLTIQCQVDSQVTMMFWYRQQPGQSLTLIATANQGSEATYESGFVIDKFPISRPNLTFSTLTVSNMSPEDSSIYLCSVDRGRDYGYTFGSGTRLTVV.

The count of this clonotype is one. The genes are TRBV12-3 or TRBV12-4 and TRBJ2-7, with D possibly matching TRBD1 (5 bases). CDR3 length: 14 residues. Trimming shortened V by 2 bases and J by 0 bases, and 8 bases separated the two germline ends. The CDR3 DNA reads as TGTGCCAGCAGTTTACAGGGTGGCTCCTACGAGCAGTACTTC. As protein: CASSLQGGSYEQYF.

This sequence joins TRBV2 and TRBJ1-5; no definite D call. CDR1 and CDR2 from the germline V gene are SNHLY and FYNNEI. Trimming took 6 bases from V and 7 from J, leaving 13 bases between them. The CDR3 spans 13 residues. CDR3: CASSGRLGQPQHF. For the CDR3, the DNA is TGTGCCAGCAGCGGTAGATTGGGACAGCCCCAGCATTTT. Full variable domain (remainder filled in from reference TRBV2 and TRBJ1-5): EPEVTQTPSHQVTQMGQEVILRCVPISNHLYFYWYRQILGQKVEFLVSFYNNEISEKSEIFDDQFSVERPDGSNFTLKIRSTKLEDSAMYFCASSGRLGQPQHFGDGTRLSIL.

This clonotype showed up many times. V is TRBV12-3 or TRBV12-4 and J is TRBJ2-3; tentative D call: TRBD2 (7 bases). The CDR3 runs 15 residues. Trimming shortened V by 6 bases and J by 5 bases, and 18 bases separated the two germline ends. The CDR3 region is CASRQIGGAGDTQYF. CDR3 DNA sequence: TGTGCCAGCAGGCAGATTGGGGGGGCCGGAGATACGCAGTATTTT.

This clonotype was picked up a small number of times. The rearrangement joins TRBV9 to TRBJ1-5, with a tentative D call TRBD1 (5 bases). Germline-derived CDR1 and CDR2 are SGDLS and YYNGEE. The CDR3 has 14 residues. Trimming removed 2 bases at V and 7 bases at J, with 13 bases between. CDR3: CASSVGGAGQPQHF. The CDR3 DNA sequence: TGTGCCAGCAGCGTGGGAGGGGCTGGGCAGCCCCAGCATTTT.

Only a few counts were recorded for this clonotype. The J gene is TRBJ1-2, the V gene TRBV19; possible D gene TRBD1, 6 bases. V lost 2 bases, J lost 8 bases, and 15 bases lay in between. This CDR3 region has 14 residues. Germline CDR1 is LNHDA and CDR2 is SQIVND (reference sequence). CDR3 amino acids: CASSIMGAAGGYTF. CDR3 sequence (DNA): TGTGCCAGTAGTATAATGGGGGCTGCTGGCGGCTACACCTTC.

The chain employs TRBV6-5 and TRBJ2-3, with 13 positions matching TRBD2. Looked up from germline, CDR1 is MNHEY and CDR2 is SVGAGI. The V gene end was trimmed by 0 bases and the J gene end by 2 bases; junction bases not matched to a gene: 8. This CDR3 has 19 residues. The CDR3 spells CASSYSRGGLAGITDTQYF. The CDR3 nucleotides read TGTGCCAGCAGTTACTCGAGGGGGGGACTAGCGGGGATCACAGATACGCAGTATTTT.

V gene TRBV20-1 combines with J gene TRBJ1-2; 12 bases agree with TRBD1. Germline V gives CDR1 DFQATT, CDR2 SNEGSKA (reference sequence). Unmatched junction bases numbered 2, after V lost 5 bases and J lost 7 bases. The CDR3 spans 12 residues. The CDR3: CSAGTGGAGYTF. The CDR3 DNA is TGCAGTGCTGGGACAGGGGGCGCTGGCTACACCTTC.